A selection of T cell receptor beta chains follows, all from one sample in a study of a mutant IDH1 vaccine in newly diagnosed glioma. No cognate antigen is known for these TCRs. Measured with immunoSEQ multiplex PCR; TCRdb has only the in-frame clones, and not every one. The profile shows about 64,000 clones, 84% of them singletons. This specimen was PBMCs, taken from a glioma patient whose treatment included an IDH1 peptide vaccine. The source is a woman between 45 and 60 years old with glioma. Each CDR3 is given with its conserved first and last residue. A D gene is named only where the DNA matches it firmly. Rows may omit the clone size; those that give it use once, few, many or a size class.

v_gene,d_gene,abundance,j_gene,CDR3aa,CDR3nt
TRBV29-1,-,-,TRBJ1-1,CSVEGRPNTEAFF,TGCAGCGTAGAGGGACGGCCGAACACTGAAGCTTTCTTT
TRBV11-3,-,once,TRBJ2-5,CASSLEAETQYF,TGTGCCAGCAGCTTGGAGGCAGAGACCCAGTACTTC
TRBV9,-,-,TRBJ1-1,CASRPQTTEAFF,TGTGCCAGCAGACCTCAGACAACTGAAGCTTTCTTT
TRBV6-1,-,-,TRBJ1-1,CASSEAVNTEAFF,TGTGCCAGCAGTGAAGCAGTGAACACTGAAGCTTTCTTT
TRBV7-9,-,-,TRBJ1-3,CASSPGGGRYF,TGTGCCAGCAGCCCTGGGGGGGGCCGTTATTTT
TRBV5-1,TRBD1,-,TRBJ2-3,CASSLTRGREADTQYF,TGCGCCAGCAGCTTAACCAGGGGGCGTGAGGCAGATACGCAGTATTTT
TRBV6-6,-,-,TRBJ1-2,CASRLASEQSYGYTF,TGTGCCAGCAGATTAGCTTCGGAACAATCCTATGGCTACACCTTC
TRBV6-4,TRBD1,-,TRBJ1-4,CASSPTGNNEKLFF,TGTGCCAGCAGTCCGACAGGGAATAATGAAAAACTGTTTTTT
TRBV2,-,-,TRBJ2-7,CASRTLRSSYEQYF,TGTGCCAGCAGGACGCTGAGGAGCTCCTACGAGCAGTACTTC
TRBV30,-,-,TRBJ1-5,CAWSVRGTQPQHF,TGTGCCTGGAGTGTACGAGGAACTCAGCCCCAGCATTTT
TRBV29-1,-,-,TRBJ1-2,CSGYDPPGGYTF,TGCAGCGGATATGATCCCCCGGGGGGCTACACCTTC
TRBV7-9,-,-,TRBJ1-2,CASSLVAGVGYTF,TGTGCCAGCAGCTTAGTCGCTGGGGTTGGCTACACCTTC
TRBV30,TRBD1,-,TRBJ1-1,CASTPGTGGTEAFF,TGTGCCTCAACTCCCGGGACAGGGGGCACTGAAGCTTTCTTT
TRBV2,-,few,TRBJ2-6,CASSEARGANVLTF,TGTGCCAGCAGTGAAGCGCGCGGGGCCAACGTCCTGACTTTC
TRBV20-1,TRBD1,once,TRBJ1-5,CSAAKTGTQHF,TGCAGTGCCGCAAAGACAGGGACCCAGCATTTT
TRBV6-5,-,-,TRBJ1-2,CASSSEQGSKGYTF,TGTGCCAGCAGTTCAGAGCAGGGGAGTAAGGGCTACACCTTC
TRBV6-1,TRBD1,-,TRBJ2-7,CASTTGGTGGEQYF,TGTGCCAGCACCACAGGGGGCACAGGGGGCGAGCAGTACTTC
TRBV19,TRBD1,-,TRBJ2-3,CASRRTGGLPDTQYF,TGTGCCAGTAGGAGGACAGGGGGTCTCCCAGATACGCAGTATTTT
TRBV19,TRBD1,-,TRBJ1-2,CASSIRGRNGYTF,TGTGCCAGTAGTATCAGGGGGCGGAACGGCTACACCTTC
TRBV10-1,TRBD1,few,TRBJ1-1,CASSRDRINTEAFF,TGCGCCAGCAGTCGGGACAGGATTAACACTGAAGCTTTCTTT
TRBV5-1,TRBD1,-,TRBJ1-3,CASSLAGTGYGNTIYF,TGCGCCAGCAGCTTGGCCGGGACAGGGTACGGAAACACCATATATTTT
TRBV5-5,-,-,TRBJ2-7,CASSLGPSSYEQYF,TGTGCCAGCAGCTTGGGACCTAGCTCCTACGAGCAGTACTTC
TRBV30,TRBD2,-,TRBJ2-5,CAWSVSGGGETQYF,TGTGCCTGGAGTGTCTCCGGGGGAGGGGAGACCCAGTACTTC
TRBV5-1,-,-,TRBJ2-1,CASSLTLSSYNEQFF,TGCGCCAGCAGCTTGACCTTAAGCTCCTACAATGAGCAGTTCTTC
TRBV9,-,-,TRBJ1-2,CASSANDYGYTF,TGTGCCAGCAGCGCTAACGACTATGGCTACACCTTC
TRBV5-1,-,once,TRBJ1-2,CASSPGGYGYTF,TGCGCCAGCAGCCCGGGAGGGTATGGCTACACCTTC
TRBV7-3,TRBD1,-,TRBJ2-2,CASSPGTGWAGELFF,TGTGCCAGCAGCCCCGGGACAGGGTGGGCCGGGGAGCTGTTTTTT
TRBV6-5,TRBD1,-,TRBJ2-7,CASSRTGTYEQYF,TGTGCCAGCAGCCGGACAGGGACCTACGAGCAGTACTTC
TRBV6-5,-,-,TRBJ1-2,CASSPGYYGYTF,TGTGCCAGCAGTCCAGGGTACTATGGCTACACCTTC